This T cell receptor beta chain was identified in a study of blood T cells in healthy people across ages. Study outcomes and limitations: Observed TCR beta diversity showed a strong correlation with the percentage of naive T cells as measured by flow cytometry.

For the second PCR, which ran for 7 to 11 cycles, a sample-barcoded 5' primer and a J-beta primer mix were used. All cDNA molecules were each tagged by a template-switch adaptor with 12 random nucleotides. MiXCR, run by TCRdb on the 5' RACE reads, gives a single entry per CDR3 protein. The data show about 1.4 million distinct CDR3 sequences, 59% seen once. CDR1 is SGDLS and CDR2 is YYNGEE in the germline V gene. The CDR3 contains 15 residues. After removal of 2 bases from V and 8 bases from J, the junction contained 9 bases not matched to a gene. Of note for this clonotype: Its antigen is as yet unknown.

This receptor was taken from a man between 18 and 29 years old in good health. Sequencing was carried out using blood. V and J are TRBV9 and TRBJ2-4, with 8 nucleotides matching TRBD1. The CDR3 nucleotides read TGTGCCAGCAGCGTTCGACAGGGGCCGGGGTACATTCAGTACTTC. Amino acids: CASSVRQGPGYIQYF. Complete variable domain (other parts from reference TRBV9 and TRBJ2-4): DSGVTQTPKHLITATGQRVTLRCSPRSGDLSVYWYQQSLDQGLQFLIQYYNGEERAKGNILERFSAQQFPDLHSELNLSSLELGDSALYFCASSVRQGPGYIQYFGAGTRLSVL.